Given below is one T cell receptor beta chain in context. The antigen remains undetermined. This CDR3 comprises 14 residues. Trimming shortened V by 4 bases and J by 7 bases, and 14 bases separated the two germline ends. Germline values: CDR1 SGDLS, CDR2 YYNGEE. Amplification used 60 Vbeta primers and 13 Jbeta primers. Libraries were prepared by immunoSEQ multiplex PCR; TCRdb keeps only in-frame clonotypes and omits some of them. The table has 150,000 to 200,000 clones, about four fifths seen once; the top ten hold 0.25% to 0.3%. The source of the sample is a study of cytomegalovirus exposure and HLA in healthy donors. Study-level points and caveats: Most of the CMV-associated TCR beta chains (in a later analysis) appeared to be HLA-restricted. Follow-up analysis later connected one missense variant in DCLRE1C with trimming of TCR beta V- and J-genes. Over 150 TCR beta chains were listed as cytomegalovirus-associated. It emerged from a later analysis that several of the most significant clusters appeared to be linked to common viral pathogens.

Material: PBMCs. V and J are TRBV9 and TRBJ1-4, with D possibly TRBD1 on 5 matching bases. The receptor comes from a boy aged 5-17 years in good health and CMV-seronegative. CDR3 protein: CASSPGGSFEKLFF. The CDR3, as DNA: TGTGCCAGCAGCCCCGGGGGGTCTTTTGAAAAACTGTTTTTT.